This TCR beta chain was recorded in a study of T cells in Graves' hyperthyroidism and ophthalmopathy. Study details: Pretreatment peripheral blood was obtained at initial diagnosis.

The CDR3 consists of 17 residues. V gave up 7 bases and J gave up 0 bases; unmatched junction bases: 14. Germline assignment: CDR1 SEHNR and CDR2 FQNEAQ (reference sequence). Researchers took RNA transcripts and amplified the TCR beta CDR3 regions from them. The primer set for the first-round RT-PCR of the TCR CDR3 was HTBI. TCRdb redid the calling of the multiplex PCR reads with MiXCR, one entry per CDR3 protein. The sample holds approximately 560,000 distinct CDR3 sequences; 15% to 19% are singletons and the top ten take about 7%. The rearrangement joins TRBV7-9 to TRBJ1-2; 7 nucleotides line up with TRBD1. Material for sequencing was blood. The clonotype comes from a woman between 25 and 40 years old with Graves' hyperthyroidism. The CDR3 loop is CASIPNPTGSSNYGYTF. CDR3 coding DNA: TGTGCCAGCATCCCAAACCCGACAGGGAGTTCTAACTATGGCTACACCTTC.